Sequencing of this TCR beta chain was carried out in a study of technical replicates of blood from several donors. The table came from immunoSEQ multiplex PCR; TCRdb's copy has only in-frame clones and leaves some out. The table includes about 83,000 clones, roughly 96% detected once. CDR1 and CDR2 (germline): SNHLY, FYNNEI. The CDR3 loop spans 16 amino acids. Trimming took 6 bases from V and 8 from J; bases not matched to a gene: 12. The receptor's source is a human donor in good health. The sample consisted of T cells isolated from PBMCs. The gene calls are TRBV2 and TRBJ2-1; the match to TRBD2 covers 11 bases. This chain's CDR3 is CASSDIAGGSLDEQFF. The CDR3 region has the DNA TGTGCCAGCAGCGATATAGCGGGAGGGTCTCTTGATGAGCAGTTCTTC.